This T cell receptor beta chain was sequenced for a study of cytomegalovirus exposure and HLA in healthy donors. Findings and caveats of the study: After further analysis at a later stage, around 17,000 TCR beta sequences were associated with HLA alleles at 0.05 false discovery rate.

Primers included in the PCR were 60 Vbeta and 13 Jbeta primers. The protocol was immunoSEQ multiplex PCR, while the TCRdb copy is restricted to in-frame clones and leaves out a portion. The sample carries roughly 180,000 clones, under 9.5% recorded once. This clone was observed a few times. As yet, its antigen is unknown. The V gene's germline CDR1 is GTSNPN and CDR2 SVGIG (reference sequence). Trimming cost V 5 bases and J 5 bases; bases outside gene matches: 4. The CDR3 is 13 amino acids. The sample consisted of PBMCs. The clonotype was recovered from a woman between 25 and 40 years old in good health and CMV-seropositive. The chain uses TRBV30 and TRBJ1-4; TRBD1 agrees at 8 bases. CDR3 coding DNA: TGTGCCTGGGGACAGGGTTTCAATGAAAAACTGTTTTTT. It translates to CAWGQGFNEKLFF.